This TCR beta chain is from a study of T-cell reconstitution after alpha-beta-depleted transplantation in children. Study conclusions and caveats: Surviving recipient T cells and thymic progenitors accounted for the high day-60 TCRbeta diversity observed in some patients. The origin of alpha-beta T cells about two months after transplant was reportedly several hundred expanded graft clones. The main origin of T-cell counts and diversity one year after transplant was newly produced T cells.

Library preparation (for TCRbeta) was performed with unique molecular identifiers. TCRdb recomputed calls from the PCR reads with MiXCR, one row per CDR3 protein. This sample has fewer than 750,000 distinct CDR3 sequences, with around 27% found just once. The V and J ends lost 0 bases and 4 bases respectively, with 9 bases between them. The germline V gene encodes CDR1 WSHSY and CDR2 SAAADI. The CDR3 consists of 14 residues. The sample holds a few counts of this clonotype. The target antigen is unknown. The J gene is TRBJ1-2, the V gene TRBV10-2; possibly TRBD1 for D (5 bases). The sequenced sample was PBMCs, obtained before TCRalphabeta/CD19-depleted stem cell transplant. The clonotype originates from a boy younger than two with Wiskott-Aldrich syndrome, due to receive a stem cell transplant. The DNA for the CDR3 is TGCGCCAGCAGTGAGTCCCCCAGGGTCTATGGCTACACCTTC. It codes for CASSESPRVYGYTF.